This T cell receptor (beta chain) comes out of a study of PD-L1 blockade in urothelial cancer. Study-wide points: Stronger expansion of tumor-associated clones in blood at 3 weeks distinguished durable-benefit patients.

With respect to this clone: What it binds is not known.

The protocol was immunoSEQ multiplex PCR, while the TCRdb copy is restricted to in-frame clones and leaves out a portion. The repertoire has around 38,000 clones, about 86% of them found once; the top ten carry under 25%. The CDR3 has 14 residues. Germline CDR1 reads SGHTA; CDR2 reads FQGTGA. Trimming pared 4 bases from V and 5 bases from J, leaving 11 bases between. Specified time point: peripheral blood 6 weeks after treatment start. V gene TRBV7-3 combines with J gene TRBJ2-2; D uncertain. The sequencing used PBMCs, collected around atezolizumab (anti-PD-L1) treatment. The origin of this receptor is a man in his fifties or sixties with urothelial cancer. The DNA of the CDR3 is TGTGCCAGCAGCTCTGGCGGTAGAACCGGGGAGCTGTTTTTT. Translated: CASSSGGRTGELFF.